This T cell receptor (beta chain) was found in a study of OX40 agonist ivuxolimab in advanced cancers. Study-wide context: The costimulatory receptor OX40 (CD134) was targeted by ivuxolimab, a fully human IgG2 agonistic monoclonal antibody. Intravenous ivuxolimab was administered to patients every 2 weeks at six dose levels: 0.01, 0.1, 0.3, 1.5, 3 and 10 mg/kg. Partial responses occurred in three dose-escalation patients: two with cutaneous melanoma and one with hepatocellular carcinoma. In the dose-escalation cohort, around four fifths of patients were male, and the mean age was roughly 60 years with a range of roughly 23 to 79. Peripheral TCRbeta sequencing was intended to test whether TCR sequence diversity was altered and clonal T-cell expansion was caused by ivuxolimab. The paper describes the monotherapy dose-escalation part (N of about 50 patients) of the phase I trial of ivuxolimab. Prior anti-PD-1, anti-PD-L1 or anti-CTLA-4 therapy was permitted, and less than 45% of dose-escalation patients had received checkpoint inhibitors. Among the approximately 50 dose-escalation patients, around 20 had hepatocellular carcinoma, approximately 15 melanoma, 9 renal cell carcinoma and 9 head and neck cancer.

Results and caveats for the whole study, not just this receptor: At doses from 0.1 to 3.0 mg/kg, clonal expansion was seen in both CD4+ and CD8+ blood T cells between baseline and week 6. Low levels of normalized T-cell clonal expansion were also seen in some patients who did not respond. Antigen specificity was not determined for the clonally expanded peripheral T cells. After ivuxolimab, more expanded clones were found on average in CD8+ T cells than in CD4+ T cells. Partial responders in the 0.1-3.0 mg/kg groups had among the lowest normalized peripheral clonal expansion, especially among CD8+ T cells.

On this clone: This receptor's antigen is unknown. Base-call qualities are not available, and no considerably larger clone is one nucleotide away.

The trial excluded patients who had a history of autoimmune disease or were on systemic immunosuppression. Peripheral blood for TCR sequencing was collected from all dose cohorts at baseline, on cycle 4 day 1, and on cycle 7 day 1. The samples were taken from a phase I, first-in-human, multicenter, open-label dose-escalation trial of ivuxolimab. Adults with locally advanced or metastatic head and neck squamous cell, hepatocellular, melanoma or renal cell carcinoma were enrolled in the trial. Before TCR sequencing, CD4+ T cells and CD8+ T cells were sorted from peripheral blood as separate populations. The CDR3 contains 15 residues, cysteine and phenylalanine counted. The CDR3 DNA has 45 bases and is translated from base 1. V has 1 base trimmed and J has 4 bases trimmed; junction bases matching no gene number 4. For CDR1 and CDR2, the germline V gene lists SGDLS and YYNGEE. Genomic DNA was isolated from the sorted cells so that the TCRbeta CDR3 region could be sequenced. The immunoSEQ Assay was used to sequence the TCRbeta CDR3 regions. Sourced from immuneACCESS, this table was stored by TCRdb with only in-frame sequences that have V and J called. A share of the clones is absent; for the studies checked, an unresolved V gene accounts for under half, and the remainder has no known explanation. Recorded for this sample are about 91,000 clones; around 84% of them occurred a single time. The ten largest clones take up 1.1% of the sample.

Sequences were derived from CD4+ or CD8+ T cells sorted from blood, sampled in a trial of the OX40 agonist ivuxolimab. This chain joins TRBV9 to TRBJ1-3; 8 central bases correspond to TRBD1. The TCR comes from an adult with an advanced solid tumor such as melanoma, head and neck, liver or kidney cancer. The sequenced DNA is TGTGCCAGCAGCGTACAGGGGGCGTCAGGAAACACCATATATTTT. Its protein product is CASSVQGASGNTIYF.